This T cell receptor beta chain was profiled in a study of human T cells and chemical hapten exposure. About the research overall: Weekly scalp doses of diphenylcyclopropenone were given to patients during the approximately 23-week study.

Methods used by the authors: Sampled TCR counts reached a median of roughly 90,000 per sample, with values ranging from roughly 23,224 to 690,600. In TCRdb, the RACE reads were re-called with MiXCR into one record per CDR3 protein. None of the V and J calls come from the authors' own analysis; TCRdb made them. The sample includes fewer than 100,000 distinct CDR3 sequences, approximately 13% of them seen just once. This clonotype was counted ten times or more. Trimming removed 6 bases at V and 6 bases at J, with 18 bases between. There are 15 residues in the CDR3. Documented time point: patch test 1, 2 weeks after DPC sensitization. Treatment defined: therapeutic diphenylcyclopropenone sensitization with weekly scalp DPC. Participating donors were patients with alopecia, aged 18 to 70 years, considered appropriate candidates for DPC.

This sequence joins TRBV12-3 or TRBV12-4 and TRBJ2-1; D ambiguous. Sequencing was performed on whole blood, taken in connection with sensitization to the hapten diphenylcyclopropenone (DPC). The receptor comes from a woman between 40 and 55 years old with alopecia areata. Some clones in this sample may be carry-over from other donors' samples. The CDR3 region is CASSPGRFLVNEQFF. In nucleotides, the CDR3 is TGTGCCAGCAGCCCCGGACGGTTTTTGGTCAATGAGCAGTTCTTC.